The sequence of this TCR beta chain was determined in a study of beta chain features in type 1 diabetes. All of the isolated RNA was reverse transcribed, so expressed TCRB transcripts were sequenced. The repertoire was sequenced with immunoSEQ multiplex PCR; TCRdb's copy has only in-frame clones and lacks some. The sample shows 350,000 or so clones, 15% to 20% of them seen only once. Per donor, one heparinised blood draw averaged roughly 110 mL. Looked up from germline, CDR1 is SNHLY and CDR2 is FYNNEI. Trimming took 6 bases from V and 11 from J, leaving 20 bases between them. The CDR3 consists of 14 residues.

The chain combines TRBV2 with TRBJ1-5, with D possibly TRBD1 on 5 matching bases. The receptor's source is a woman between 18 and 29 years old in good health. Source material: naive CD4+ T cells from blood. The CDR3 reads CASSSSAGDWSQHF. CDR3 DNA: TGTGCCAGCAGCTCGTCCGCGGGGGATTGGTCCCAGCATTTT.